Below, one TCR beta chain is given with its context. Antigen specificity is unknown. The data derive from a study of long-term antiretroviral therapy in people with HIV. Study results and limitations: Data on ART adherence, viral resistance or therapy changes were unavailable.

Running of the v3.0 immunoSEQ assay took place at survey level. The data were produced by immunoSEQ multiplex PCR, yet TCRdb's version contains in-frame clones alone and is incomplete. This sample carries tens of thousands of clones, 86% of them seen once, and the ten largest clones take roughly 7%. The CDR3 consists of 15 residues. Trimming cost V 1 base and J 1 base, with 8 bases left between them. Germline values: CDR1 SGHTA, CDR2 FQGNSA. The J gene is TRBJ1-5, the V gene TRBV7-2; weak D call: TRBD1 (5 bases). The sample here was unsorted PBMCs, taken 1.8 years before starting antiretroviral therapy. This receptor was identified in a woman in her twenties or thirties with HIV. The CDR3 reads CASSLGGGSNQPQHF. CDR3 bases: TGTGCCAGCAGCTTAGGTGGGGGGAGCAATCAGCCCCAGCATTTT.